This TCR beta chain was profiled in a study of graft-versus-host responses after intestinal transplantation. Study-level information: Transplants were multivisceral, liver-intestinal, or isolated intestinal. Points from the study as a whole: Levels of circulating GvH clones at their peak were associated with early post-transplant HvG declines.

This clone appeared a few times. Sequencing used immunoSEQ multiplex PCR; TCRdb keeps in-frame clones, though not all of them. This table has about 22,000 clones, 55% to 60% appearing once. The authors plated approximately 200,000 CFSE-labeled responder cells with approximately 200,000 irradiated, violet-dye-labeled stimulator cells. Following the reaction, CD3+CD4+ and CD3+CD8+ responders that were proliferating and CFSE-low underwent sorting. The V gene lost 10 bases and the J gene lost 0 bases, with 16 bases spanning the gap. Germline V gives CDR1 MDHEN, CDR2 SYDVKM. The CDR3 contains 15 residues. V usage is TRBV28 and J usage is TRBJ1-5; maybe TRBD1 (6 bases). The clonotype originates from a human patient who received an intestinal transplant. The specimen was alloreactive CD4+ T cells from a mixed lymphocyte reaction culture, collected before intestinal transplant. Sample subset: CFSE-low proliferating T cells sorted from roughly six-day pre-transplant mixed lymphocyte reaction (GvH or HvG direction). The chain's CDR3 is CATRNRVYSNQPQHF. CDR3 nucleotide sequence: TGTGCCACCCGAAACAGGGTGTATAGCAATCAGCCCCAGCATTTT.